The rows below give T cell receptor beta chains drawn from one sample of a study of blood T cell repertoires in COVID-19. Clones were sequenced by immunoSEQ multiplex PCR, and TCRdb holds only the in-frame ones, with some missing. Here the sample spans more than 120,000 clones, around nine tenths being singletons. The source material was peripheral blood. These receptors were collected from a human donor in a cohort sampled during active COVID-19. The CDR3 runs from the conserved cysteine through the conserved F or W. The D gene is left open where the match is weak. Only part of the rows carry a size: once, few, many, or a class if the clone is expanded.

CDR3 DNA: TGTGCCAGCGGCAGCGGGGGGGTCTACGAGCAGTACTTC
CDR3 protein: CASGSGGVYEQYF
J gene: TRBJ2-7
V gene: TRBV11-2
D gene: TRBD2
clone size: .

CDR3 DNA: TGTGCCAGCAGCATACAGGGCTACGAGCAGTACTTC
CDR3 protein: CASSIQGYEQYF
J gene: TRBJ2-7
V gene: TRBV11-2
D gene: .
clone size: .

CDR3 DNA: TGTGCCAGCAGTACACTAGCGGGCGGGGCGTACAATGAGCAGTTCTTC
CDR3 protein: CASSTLAGGAYNEQFF
J gene: TRBJ2-1
V gene: TRBV19
D gene: TRBD2
clone size: .

CDR3 DNA: TGTGCCAGCAGCCTGAGGGACAGGGCAGGGGAGACCCAGTACTTC
CDR3 protein: CASSLRDRAGETQYF
J gene: TRBJ2-5
V gene: TRBV14
D gene: TRBD1
clone size: once

CDR3 DNA: TGTGCCAGCAGCTTACAGGGGAAGAGCACAGATACGCAGTATTTT
CDR3 protein: CASSLQGKSTDTQYF
J gene: TRBJ2-3
V gene: TRBV11-3
D gene: .
clone size: .

CDR3 DNA: TGTGCCAGCAGTGCCGGGACAGGGGGCTTTCAGCCCCAGCATTTT
CDR3 protein: CASSAGTGGFQPQHF
J gene: TRBJ1-5
V gene: TRBV2
D gene: TRBD1
clone size: once

CDR3 DNA: TGTGCCAGCAGGAGGGAAGTCGGCTACACCTTC
CDR3 protein: CASRREVGYTF
J gene: TRBJ1-2
V gene: TRBV5-6
D gene: .
clone size: .

CDR3 DNA: TGTGCCAGCAGCCCCAGGGGCAGCAATCAGCCCCAGCATTTT
CDR3 protein: CASSPRGSNQPQHF
J gene: TRBJ1-5
V gene: TRBV7-2
D gene: .
clone size: few

CDR3 DNA: TGTGCCAGCAGCCAAGAAGGAAGGTACACGGAGGGCTACACCTTC
CDR3 protein: CASSQEGRYTEGYTF
J gene: TRBJ1-2
V gene: TRBV4-2
D gene: .
clone size: .

CDR3 DNA: TGTGCCAGCTCACCCGGTATGGGGAGTTCACCCCTCCACTTT
CDR3 protein: CASSPGMGSSPLHF
J gene: TRBJ1-6
V gene: TRBV18
D gene: .
clone size: .

CDR3 DNA: TGTGCCAGCAGCGTAGCTGGCGGGGGCGGCGCAGATACGCAGTATTTT
CDR3 protein: CASSVAGGGGADTQYF
J gene: TRBJ2-3
V gene: TRBV9
D gene: .
clone size: .

CDR3 DNA: TGTGCCAGCAGTCCTCGGGGACAGACGGGTCAGCCCCAGCATTTT
CDR3 protein: CASSPRGQTGQPQHF
J gene: TRBJ1-5
V gene: TRBV6-6
D gene: TRBD1
clone size: .

CDR3 DNA: TGTGCTCTGGGGGGGAGCGCTGAAGCTTTCTTT
CDR3 protein: CALGGSAEAFF
J gene: TRBJ1-1
V gene: TRBV28
D gene: .
clone size: .

CDR3 DNA: TGCGCCAGCAGCCAAGATTTCGTGGGACAGGGTACTTCTGGGGCCAACGTCCTGACTTTC
CDR3 protein: CASSQDFVGQGTSGANVLTF
J gene: TRBJ2-6
V gene: TRBV4-3
D gene: TRBD1
clone size: few

CDR3 DNA: TGTGCCAGCAGTGTAACATCGGGACAGGGGGGTCTGTTGGCTGAAGCTTTCTTT
CDR3 protein: CASSVTSGQGGLLAEAFF
J gene: TRBJ1-1
V gene: TRBV2
D gene: TRBD1
clone size: few

CDR3 DNA: TGTGCCAGCAGCCTAGGACAGGCAAGCACAGATACGCAGTATTTT
CDR3 protein: CASSLGQASTDTQYF
J gene: TRBJ2-3
V gene: TRBV5-6
D gene: TRBD1
clone size: few

CDR3 DNA: TGTGCCAGCAGCGTAGGGGGCTACTCCTACAATGAGCAGTTCTTC
CDR3 protein: CASSVGGYSYNEQFF
J gene: TRBJ2-1
V gene: TRBV9
D gene: .
clone size: .

CDR3 DNA: TGTGCCAGCAGCTCCCCGGACACTTCCTACGAGCAGTACTTC
CDR3 protein: CASSSPDTSYEQYF
J gene: TRBJ2-7
V gene: TRBV13
D gene: .
clone size: many

CDR3 DNA: TGTGCCAGCAGCTCCGGGCAGGGGAATGAAAAACTGTTTTTT
CDR3 protein: CASSSGQGNEKLFF
J gene: TRBJ1-4
V gene: TRBV7-9
D gene: .
clone size: .

CDR3 DNA: TGTGCCACTGTAGAGGGCCGCACCTACAATGAGCAGTTCTTC
CDR3 protein: CATVEGRTYNEQFF
J gene: TRBJ2-1
V gene: TRBV24-1
D gene: .
clone size: .

CDR3 DNA: TGTGCCAGCAGCGCCACAGGCGGCTCTGGGGCCAACGTCCTGACTTTC
CDR3 protein: CASSATGGSGANVLTF
J gene: TRBJ2-6
V gene: TRBV9
D gene: .
clone size: .

CDR3 DNA: TGCAGCGTTGCCAACAGGGCATTTAACTATGGCTACACCTTC
CDR3 protein: CSVANRAFNYGYTF
J gene: TRBJ1-2
V gene: TRBV29-1
D gene: .
clone size: .

CDR3 DNA: TGTGCCAGCCGCCGACTAGCGGGGGATAATGAGCAGTTCTTC
CDR3 protein: CASRRLAGDNEQFF
J gene: TRBJ2-1
V gene: TRBV6-5
D gene: TRBD2
clone size: .

CDR3 DNA: TGTGCCAGCAGCTTAGTAGGGGTTAATGAAAAACTGTTTTTT
CDR3 protein: CASSLVGVNEKLFF
J gene: TRBJ1-4
V gene: TRBV11-2
D gene: .
clone size: .

CDR3 DNA: TGTGCCAGCAGCCGTCTACAGGGTTGGGGGGAGACCCAGTACTTC
CDR3 protein: CASSRLQGWGETQYF
J gene: TRBJ2-5
V gene: TRBV5-6
D gene: .
clone size: .

CDR3 DNA: TGTGCCAGCAGCGTAGACCCCATAGCCTCATTTGATGGCTACACCTTC
CDR3 protein: CASSVDPIASFDGYTF
J gene: TRBJ1-2
V gene: TRBV9
D gene: .
clone size: .

CDR3 DNA: TGCGCCAGCAGCTTGGGGACAGGGCCATCCTATGGCTACACCTTC
CDR3 protein: CASSLGTGPSYGYTF
J gene: TRBJ1-2
V gene: TRBV5-1
D gene: TRBD1
clone size: .

CDR3 DNA: TGTGCCAGCAGTCAGGGAACCAATCAGCCCCAGCATTTT
CDR3 protein: CASSQGTNQPQHF
J gene: TRBJ1-5
V gene: TRBV6-4
D gene: .
clone size: .

CDR3 DNA: TGTGCCAGCAGTATCAAATCTGGAAACACCATATATTTT
CDR3 protein: CASSIKSGNTIYF
J gene: TRBJ1-3
V gene: TRBV6-5
D gene: .
clone size: .

CDR3 DNA: TGTGCCAGTAGTACGCGACAGGGGAGCTCTGGAAACACCATATATTTT
CDR3 protein: CASSTRQGSSGNTIYF
J gene: TRBJ1-3
V gene: TRBV19
D gene: TRBD1
clone size: .

CDR3 DNA: TGTGCCAGCAGCCCTGTCGACAGTCGCTCTGGAAACACCATATATTTT
CDR3 protein: CASSPVDSRSGNTIYF
J gene: TRBJ1-3
V gene: TRBV11-2
D gene: .
clone size: .

CDR3 DNA: TGTGCCAGCAGTTCCCTTACAGGGGTACGTACTGAAGCTTTCTTT
CDR3 protein: CASSSLTGVRTEAFF
J gene: TRBJ1-1
V gene: TRBV28
D gene: TRBD1
clone size: .

CDR3 DNA: TGTGCCAGCAGCCACAGGTCAACTAATGAAAAACTGTTTTTT
CDR3 protein: CASSHRSTNEKLFF
J gene: TRBJ1-4
V gene: TRBV7-9
D gene: .
clone size: .

CDR3 DNA: TGTGCCAGCTCACCGCCAGCGGAGGCTAGCTCCTACGAGCAGTACTTC
CDR3 protein: CASSPPAEASSYEQYF
J gene: TRBJ2-7
V gene: TRBV18
D gene: .
clone size: .

CDR3 DNA: TGTGCCAGCAGTTACCGAGGCAAGGACAATCAGCCCCAGCATTTT
CDR3 protein: CASSYRGKDNQPQHF
J gene: TRBJ1-5
V gene: TRBV6-2/TRBV6-3
D gene: .
clone size: once

CDR3 DNA: TGCGCCAGCAGCGCGGGGGCGGGGGACTATGGCTACACCTTC
CDR3 protein: CASSAGAGDYGYTF
J gene: TRBJ1-2
V gene: TRBV5-1
D gene: .
clone size: .

CDR3 DNA: TGTGCCAGCAGCCCTTGGACAGGGCTGTACGAGCAGTACTTC
CDR3 protein: CASSPWTGLYEQYF
J gene: TRBJ2-7
V gene: TRBV7-8
D gene: TRBD1
clone size: .

CDR3 DNA: TGTGCCAGCAGATCAGGGGTAGAAGACGGCTACACCTTC
CDR3 protein: CASRSGVEDGYTF
J gene: TRBJ1-2
V gene: TRBV6-5
D gene: .
clone size: .

CDR3 DNA: TGTGCCAGCAGCCCTAGGGCAGGGGGCGACTATGGCTACACCTTC
CDR3 protein: CASSPRAGGDYGYTF
J gene: TRBJ1-2
V gene: TRBV9
D gene: TRBD1
clone size: once

CDR3 DNA: TGTGCCAGCGGACTTAAAGTGGAGGGTGGCTACACCTTC
CDR3 protein: CASGLKVEGGYTF
J gene: TRBJ1-2
V gene: TRBV3-1/TRBV3-2
D gene: .
clone size: .

CDR3 DNA: TGCGCCAGCAGCTGGACAGGGGATCGTGAAAAACTGTTTTTT
CDR3 protein: CASSWTGDREKLFF
J gene: TRBJ1-4
V gene: TRBV5-1
D gene: TRBD1
clone size: .

CDR3 DNA: TGTGCCAGCAGCGTAGATGCGGTTAATTCACCCCTCCACTTT
CDR3 protein: CASSVDAVNSPLHF
J gene: TRBJ1-6
V gene: TRBV9
D gene: .
clone size: .

CDR3 DNA: TGTGCCAGCAGCCCCTCCTGGGGGGGGGACTATGGCTACACCTTC
CDR3 protein: CASSPSWGGDYGYTF
J gene: TRBJ1-2
V gene: TRBV9
D gene: .
clone size: few

CDR3 DNA: TGCAGTGCTAGTCTCAATAGCGGGGGAGAAGGAGATACGCAGTATTTT
CDR3 protein: CSASLNSGGEGDTQYF
J gene: TRBJ2-3
V gene: TRBV20-1
D gene: TRBD2
clone size: once

CDR3 DNA: TGTGCCAGCAGCGTAGAATCTGTAAACACCGGGGAGCTGTTTTTT
CDR3 protein: CASSVESVNTGELFF
J gene: TRBJ2-2
V gene: TRBV9
D gene: .
clone size: once

CDR3 DNA: TGTGCCAGCAGCCAAGAGGTAGGGGCCTTCTATGGCTACACCTTC
CDR3 protein: CASSQEVGAFYGYTF
J gene: TRBJ1-2
V gene: TRBV4-2
D gene: .
clone size: .

CDR3 DNA: TGTGCCAGCAGCCAACCCACTCGCACAGATACGCAGTATTTT
CDR3 protein: CASSQPTRTDTQYF
J gene: TRBJ2-3
V gene: TRBV14
D gene: .
clone size: .

CDR3 DNA: TGTGCCAGTAGTATCGACCGGGGGGGTCCGCAAGAGACCCAGTACTTC
CDR3 protein: CASSIDRGGPQETQYF
J gene: TRBJ2-5
V gene: TRBV19
D gene: TRBD2
clone size: .

CDR3 DNA: TGTGCCAGCAGCTTGGGCGCGGGGTACGAAGCTTTCTTT
CDR3 protein: CASSLGAGYEAFF
J gene: TRBJ1-1
V gene: TRBV5-4
D gene: .
clone size: .

CDR3 DNA: TGTGCCAGCAGATACAGCTTCACTGAAGCTTTCTTT
CDR3 protein: CASRYSFTEAFF
J gene: TRBJ1-1
V gene: TRBV12-3/TRBV12-4
D gene: .
clone size: .

CDR3 DNA: TGTGCCAGCAGTGAAGAGGCAGGGGGGTACTATGGCTACACCTTC
CDR3 protein: CASSEEAGGYYGYTF
J gene: TRBJ1-2
V gene: TRBV2
D gene: TRBD1
clone size: medium-sized

CDR3 DNA: TGTGCCAGCAGGGCGGTGATTGCCTACAATGAGCAGTTCTTC
CDR3 protein: CASRAVIAYNEQFF
J gene: TRBJ2-1
V gene: TRBV7-2
D gene: .
clone size: .

CDR3 DNA: TGTGCCAGCAGCCAAGATGGCGGTTACAATGAGCAGTTCTTC
CDR3 protein: CASSQDGGYNEQFF
J gene: TRBJ2-1
V gene: TRBV3-1/TRBV3-2
D gene: .
clone size: .

CDR3 DNA: TGCGCCAGCAGCCAATTAGTCGCTAGCATGGAGACCCAGTACTTC
CDR3 protein: CASSQLVASMETQYF
J gene: TRBJ2-5
V gene: TRBV4-1
D gene: .
clone size: .

CDR3 DNA: TGTGCCAGCAGTCCCGGGGGGAGCACTGAAGCTTTCTTT
CDR3 protein: CASSPGGSTEAFF
J gene: TRBJ1-1
V gene: TRBV12-3/TRBV12-4
D gene: .
clone size: .

CDR3 DNA: TGTGCCAGCACCCAGGTAGCGGGGAGTATAGATACGCAGTATTTT
CDR3 protein: CASTQVAGSIDTQYF
J gene: TRBJ2-3
V gene: TRBV6-5
D gene: TRBD2
clone size: .

CDR3 DNA: TGTGCCAGCAGTCCTCAGTCCTGGGAGCAGTTCTTC
CDR3 protein: CASSPQSWEQFF
J gene: TRBJ2-1
V gene: TRBV6-5
D gene: .
clone size: .

CDR3 DNA: TGTGCCAGCAGCCCCTACACGGGGGGTACTGACAGGGAAGCTTTCTTT
CDR3 protein: CASSPYTGGTDREAFF
J gene: TRBJ1-1
V gene: TRBV9
D gene: .
clone size: few

CDR3 DNA: TGTGCCAGCTCACCTGCTGCGGACGAGCAGTACTTC
CDR3 protein: CASSPAADEQYF
J gene: TRBJ2-7
V gene: TRBV18
D gene: .
clone size: .

CDR3 DNA: TGCGCCAGCAGCCCCGTGCGTTCGTCGAGCTCCTACAATGAGCAGTTCTTC
CDR3 protein: CASSPVRSSSSYNEQFF
J gene: TRBJ2-1
V gene: TRBV4-1
D gene: .
clone size: .